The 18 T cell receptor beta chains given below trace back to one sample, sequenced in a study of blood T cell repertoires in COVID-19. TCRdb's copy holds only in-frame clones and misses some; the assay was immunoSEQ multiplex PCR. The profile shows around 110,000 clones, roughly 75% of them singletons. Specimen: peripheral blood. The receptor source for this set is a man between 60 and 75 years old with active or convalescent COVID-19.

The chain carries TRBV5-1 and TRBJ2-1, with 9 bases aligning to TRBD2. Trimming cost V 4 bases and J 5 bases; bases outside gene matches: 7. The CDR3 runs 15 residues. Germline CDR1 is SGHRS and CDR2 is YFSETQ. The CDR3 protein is CASSPLAGNDNEQFF. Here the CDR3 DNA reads TGCGCCAGCAGCCCCCTAGCGGGAAACGACAATGAGCAGTTCTTC.

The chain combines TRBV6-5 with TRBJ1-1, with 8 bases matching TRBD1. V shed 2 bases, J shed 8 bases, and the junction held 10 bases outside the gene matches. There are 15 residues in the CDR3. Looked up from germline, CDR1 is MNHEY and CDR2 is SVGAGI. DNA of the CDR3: TGTGCCAGCAGTTACCGGACAGGGAGGCTGTCCGAAGCTTTCTTT. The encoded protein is CASSYRTGRLSEAFF.

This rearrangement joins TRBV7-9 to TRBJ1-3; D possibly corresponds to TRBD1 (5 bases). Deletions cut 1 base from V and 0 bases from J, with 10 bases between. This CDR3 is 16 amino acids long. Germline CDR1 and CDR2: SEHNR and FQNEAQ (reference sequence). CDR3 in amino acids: CASSLGGHYSGNTIYF. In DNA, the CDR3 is TGTGCCAGCAGCTTAGGGGGCCACTACTCTGGAAACACCATATATTTT.

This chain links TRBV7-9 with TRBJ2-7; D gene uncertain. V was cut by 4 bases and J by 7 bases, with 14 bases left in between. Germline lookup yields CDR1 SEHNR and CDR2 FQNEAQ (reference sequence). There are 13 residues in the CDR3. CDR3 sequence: CASSSYLDKEQYF. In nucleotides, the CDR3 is TGTGCCAGCAGCTCCTACCTTGATAAGGAGCAGTACTTC.

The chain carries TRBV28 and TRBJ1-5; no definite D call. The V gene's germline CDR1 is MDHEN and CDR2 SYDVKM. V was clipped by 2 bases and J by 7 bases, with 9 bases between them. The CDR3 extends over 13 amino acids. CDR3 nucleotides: TGTGCCAGCAGTTTACTCACGGGGCAGCCCCAGCATTTT. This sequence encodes CASSLLTGQPQHF.

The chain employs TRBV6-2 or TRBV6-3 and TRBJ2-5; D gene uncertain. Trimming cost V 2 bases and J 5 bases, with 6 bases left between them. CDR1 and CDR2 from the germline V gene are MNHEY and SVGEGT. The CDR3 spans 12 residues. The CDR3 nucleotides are TGTGCCAGCAGTTACGTCGGGGAGACCCAGTACTTC. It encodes CASSYVGETQYF.

This CDR3 reads CASSPAGEGWADTQYF. The CDR3 DNA reads TGTGCCAGCTCACCCGCCGGGGAGGGATGGGCAGATACGCAGTATTTT. The rearrangement links TRBV18 to TRBJ2-3; 7 bases fit TRBD2. This CDR3 has 16 amino acids. The junction had 10 bases not matched to a gene; V was cut back by 3 bases and J by 4 bases. The germline CDR1 and CDR2 sequences are KGHSH and LQKENI.

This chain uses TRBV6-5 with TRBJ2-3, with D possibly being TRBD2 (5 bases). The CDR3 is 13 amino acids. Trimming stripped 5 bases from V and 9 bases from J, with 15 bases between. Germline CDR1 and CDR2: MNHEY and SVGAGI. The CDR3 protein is CASSRPPEGTQYF. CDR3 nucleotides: TGTGCCAGCAGTCGGCCGCCAGAGGGAACGCAGTATTTT.

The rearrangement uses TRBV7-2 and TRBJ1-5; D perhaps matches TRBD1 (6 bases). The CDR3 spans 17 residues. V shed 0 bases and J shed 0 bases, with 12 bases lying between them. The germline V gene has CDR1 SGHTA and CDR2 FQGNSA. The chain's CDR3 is CASSLAWGPYSNQPQHF. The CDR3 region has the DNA TGTGCCAGCAGCTTAGCTTGGGGGCCCTATAGCAATCAGCCCCAGCATTTT.

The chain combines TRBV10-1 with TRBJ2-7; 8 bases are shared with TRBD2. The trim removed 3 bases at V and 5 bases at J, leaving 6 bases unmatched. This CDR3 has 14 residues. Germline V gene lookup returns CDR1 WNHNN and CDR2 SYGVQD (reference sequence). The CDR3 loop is CASSEVAGLDEQYF. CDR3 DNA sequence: TGCGCCAGCAGTGAAGTAGCGGGGCTGGACGAGCAGTACTTC.

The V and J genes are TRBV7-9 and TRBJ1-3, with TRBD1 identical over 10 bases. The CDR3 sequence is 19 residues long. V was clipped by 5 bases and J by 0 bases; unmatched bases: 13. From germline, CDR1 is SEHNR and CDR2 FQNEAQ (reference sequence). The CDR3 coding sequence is TGTGCCAGCAGCGTTCCGGGACAGGGGATTCTCAGCTCTGGAAACACCATATATTTT. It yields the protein CASSVPGQGILSSGNTIYF.

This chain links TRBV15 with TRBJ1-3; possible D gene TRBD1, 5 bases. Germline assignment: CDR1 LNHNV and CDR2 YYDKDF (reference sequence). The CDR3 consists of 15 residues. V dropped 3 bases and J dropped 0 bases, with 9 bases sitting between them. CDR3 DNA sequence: TGTGCCACCAGCAGGCAGACAGTCTCTGGAAACACCATATATTTT. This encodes CATSRQTVSGNTIYF.

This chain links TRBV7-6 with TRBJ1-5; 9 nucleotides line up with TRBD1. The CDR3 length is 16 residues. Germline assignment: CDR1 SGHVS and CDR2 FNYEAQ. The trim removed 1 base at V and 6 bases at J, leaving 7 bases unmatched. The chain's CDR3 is CASSLEATGGGQPQHF. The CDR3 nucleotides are TGTGCCAGCAGCTTAGAAGCGACAGGGGGAGGTCAGCCCCAGCATTTT.

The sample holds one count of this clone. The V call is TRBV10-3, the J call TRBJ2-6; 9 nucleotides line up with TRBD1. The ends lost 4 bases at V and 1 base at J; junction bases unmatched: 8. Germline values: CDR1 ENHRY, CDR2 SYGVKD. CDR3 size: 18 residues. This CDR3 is CAISGDRVSSSGANVLTF. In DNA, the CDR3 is TGTGCCATCAGTGGGGACAGGGTGTCGTCTTCTGGGGCCAACGTCCTGACTTTC.

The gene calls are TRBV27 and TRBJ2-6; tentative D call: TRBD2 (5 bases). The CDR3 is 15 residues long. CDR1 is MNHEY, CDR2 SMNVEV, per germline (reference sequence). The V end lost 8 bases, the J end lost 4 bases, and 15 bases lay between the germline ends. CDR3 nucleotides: TGTGCCAGCGGTCGTCAGGAGGTAGGGGCCAACGTCCTGACTTTC. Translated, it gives CASGRQEVGANVLTF.

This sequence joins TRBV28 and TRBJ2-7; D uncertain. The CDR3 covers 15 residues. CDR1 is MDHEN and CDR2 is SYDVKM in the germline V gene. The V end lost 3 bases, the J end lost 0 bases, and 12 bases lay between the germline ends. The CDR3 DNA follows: TGTGCCAGCAGTTTGAGCAACCCGTACTCCTACGAGCAGTACTTC. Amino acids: CASSLSNPYSYEQYF.

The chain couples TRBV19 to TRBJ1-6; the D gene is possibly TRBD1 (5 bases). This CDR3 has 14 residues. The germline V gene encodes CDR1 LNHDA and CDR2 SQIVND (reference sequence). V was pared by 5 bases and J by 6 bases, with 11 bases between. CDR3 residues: CASSPGLLNSPLHF. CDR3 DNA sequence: TGTGCCAGTAGTCCGGGACTGCTTAATTCACCCCTCCACTTT.

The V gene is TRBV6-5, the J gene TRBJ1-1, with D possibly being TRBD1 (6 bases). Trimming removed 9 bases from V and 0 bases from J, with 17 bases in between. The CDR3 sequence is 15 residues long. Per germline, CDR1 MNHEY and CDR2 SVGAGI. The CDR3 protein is CASFERGGLNTEAFF. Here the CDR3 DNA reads TGTGCCAGTTTCGAAAGGGGGGGCCTGAACACTGAAGCTTTCTTT.